Here is one T cell receptor (beta chain) with its context. Its antigen is still unknown. Treatment indicated: AdE1-LMPpoly-expanded autologous EBV-specific T-cell therapy followed by anti-PD-1 nivolumab. Germline V gene sequence: CDR1 SGHAT, CDR2 FQNNGV. The CDR3 is 15 residues long. V lost 6 bases and J 1 base, leaving 14 bases between the germline ends. The data stem from a study of EBV T-cell therapy then PD-1 blockade in nasopharyngeal carcinoma. Sequencing used immunoSEQ multiplex PCR; TCRdb keeps in-frame clones, though not all of them. The table lists approximately 25,000 clones, 75% to 90% of them singletons.

The receptor was isolated from a man aged 40-50 years with nasopharyngeal carcinoma. The chain recombines TRBV11-2 with TRBJ2-3, with a possible D match to TRBD2 (6 bases). The sample here was CD8+ T cells from blood, taken at day 61 from a patient whose treatment included autologous EBV-specific T cells and nivolumab. The CDR3 coding sequence is TGTGCCAGCAGACCTTCCCTAGCGCGCACAGATACGCAGTATTTT. Translation: CASRPSLARTDTQYF.